This entry lists 21 T cell receptor beta chains sequenced from one sample in a study of blood T cell repertoires in COVID-19. Assay used: immunoSEQ multiplex PCR; TCRdb lists only in-frame clones, some missing. The sample shows 110,000 or so clones, less than 90% of them seen only once. Sequencing was carried out using peripheral blood. The receptor set was obtained from a man in his 70s who had recovered from COVID-19.

The chain uses TRBV18 and TRBJ2-1, with 15 bases identical to TRBD2. Germline V gives CDR1 KGHSH, CDR2 LQKENI. V was pared by 6 bases and J by 9 bases, with 6 bases of the junction left unmatched. The CDR3 runs 15 residues. The CDR3 loop reads CASSTRTSGRAEQFF. DNA for the CDR3: TGTGCCAGCTCTACAAGGACTAGCGGGAGGGCTGAGCAGTTCTTC.

The sample holds many counts of this clone. V and J are TRBV19 and TRBJ2-7; possible D gene TRBD1, 6 bases. This CDR3 has 15 residues. V lost 5 bases to trimming and J lost 0 bases, with 14 bases between them. CDR1 is LNHDA and CDR2 is SQIVND in the germline V gene (reference sequence). The CDR3 loop is CASSAYTGFSYEQYF. The CDR3 DNA sequence: TGTGCCAGTAGTGCCTACACAGGGTTCTCCTACGAGCAGTACTTC.

This chain joins TRBV7-2 and TRBJ1-1; D might be TRBD1 (6 bases). This CDR3 is built from 15 residues. V gave up 4 bases and J gave up 1 base, with 13 bases separating them. CDR1 is SGHTA, CDR2 FQGNSA, per germline. The CDR3 loop is CASSSRAGANTEAFF. The CDR3 DNA is TGTGCCAGCAGCTCTAGAGCAGGGGCGAACACTGAAGCTTTCTTT.

DNA for the CDR3: TGCGCCAGCAGCTATACGGGACAGAGCCAGACCCAGTACTTC. It translates to CASSYTGQSQTQYF. The V call is TRBV5-1, the J call TRBJ2-5; 7 bases align to TRBD1. The CDR3 totals 14 residues. V lost 3 bases and J lost 6; bases outside the gene matches: 8. Germline lookup yields CDR1 SGHRS and CDR2 YFSETQ.

The chain uses TRBV6-2 or TRBV6-3 and TRBJ2-1; TRBD2 agrees at 9 bases. After removal of 4 bases from V and 3 bases from J, the junction contained 1 base not matched to a gene. Germline CDR1 and CDR2: MNHEY and SVGEGT. The CDR3 has 14 residues. CDR3 residues: CASSSRGGYNEQFF. The CDR3 DNA reads TGTGCCAGCAGTTCGCGGGGGGGCTACAATGAGCAGTTCTTC.

This chain connects TRBV2 to TRBJ2-7; a weak D match, TRBD2 (6 bases). Per the germline V gene, CDR1 is SNHLY and CDR2 is FYNNEI. V lost 5 bases and J lost 6, with 20 bases in between. The CDR3 consists of 15 residues. The CDR3: CASSPNRDFPSEQYF. In nucleotides, the CDR3 is TGTGCCAGCAGTCCCAATCGGGACTTCCCCTCCGAGCAGTACTTC.

This rearrangement joins TRBV30 to TRBJ2-7; 11 bases align to TRBD1. The CDR3 contains 14 residues. V gave up 4 bases and J gave up 6 bases; unmatched junction bases: 8. The germline gives CDR1 GTSNPN, CDR2 SVGIG (reference sequence). The CDR3 region has the DNA TGTGCCTGGAACACCGGGACAGGGGGGAGCGAGCAGTACTTC. It specifies CAWNTGTGGSEQYF.

The rearrangement uses TRBV7-9 and TRBJ2-5; 7 bases agree with TRBD1. The V and J ends lost 7 bases and 2 bases, in that order; junction bases with no gene match: 10. Per germline, CDR1 SEHNR and CDR2 FQNEAQ (reference sequence). The CDR3 is 15 residues long. CDR3 coding DNA: TGTGCCAGCACCTGGTCCGGGACAGCACAAGAGACCCAGTACTTC. It yields the protein CASTWSGTAQETQYF.

This clone was recorded only once. V is TRBV7-3 and J is TRBJ2-7; TRBD1 aligns across 9 bases. V was clipped by 6 bases and J by 5 bases; unmatched bases: 5. The CDR3 spans 13 residues. Germline CDR1 and CDR2: SGHTA and FQGTGA. The CDR3 nucleotides are TGTGCCAGCAGTGCCGGGACAGGGCACGAGCAGTACTTC. Its translation: CASSAGTGHEQYF.

V usage is TRBV28 and J usage is TRBJ2-5; perhaps TRBD1 as D (6 bases). V was clipped by 4 bases and J by 3 bases, with 6 bases between them. Germline CDR1 is MDHEN and CDR2 is SYDVKM. The CDR3 loop spans 12 amino acids. In DNA, the CDR3 is TGTGCCAGCAGTTACAGGGAAGAGACCCAGTACTTC. Its translation: CASSYREETQYF.

The J gene is TRBJ2-1, the V gene TRBV29-1; 9 positions match TRBD2. The CDR3 has 14 amino acids. Germline V lookup: CDR1 SQVTM, CDR2 ANQGSEA. The V gene end was trimmed by 6 bases and the J gene end by 6 bases; junction bases not matched to a gene: 9. CDR3 DNA: TGCAGCGTGATTAGCGGGAGTCGTCGCAATGAGCAGTTCTTC. It translates to CSVISGSRRNEQFF.

V is TRBV4-1 and J is TRBJ2-1; D perhaps matches TRBD2 (6 bases). Between the trimmed V and J ends, which lost 8 bases and 0 bases, there was a span of 11 bases. CDR3 length: 14 residues. Per the germline V gene, CDR1 is MGHRA and CDR2 is YSYEKL. The CDR3 spells CASARGFSYNEQFF. The CDR3 bases are TGCGCCAGCGCTCGGGGGTTCTCCTACAATGAGCAGTTCTTC.

The V gene is TRBV19, the J gene TRBJ2-2, with TRBD1 matching 7 bases. The CDR3 spans 16 residues. Germline V gives CDR1 LNHDA, CDR2 SQIVND (reference sequence). The V segment lost 2 bases and the J segment 0 bases; nucleotides outside the gene matches: 3. CDR3 coding DNA: TGTGCCAGTAGTATATTTCAGGGGGCGAACACCGGGGAGCTGTTTTTT. It encodes CASSIFQGANTGELFF.

V gene TRBV5-1 combines with J gene TRBJ2-1, with 7 bases aligning to TRBD1. There are 15 residues in the CDR3. CDR1 is SGHRS and CDR2 is YFSETQ in the germline V gene. J was trimmed by 4 bases and V by 4 bases; bases with no gene match: 8. The CDR3 region has the DNA TGCGCCAGCAGCGCCCAGGGGGTGGCTTACAATGAGCAGTTCTTC. Residues: CASSAQGVAYNEQFF.

V gene TRBV4-1 combines with J gene TRBJ2-1; D is possibly TRBD2 (6 bases). Germline CDR1 reads MGHRA; CDR2 reads YSYEKL. The V and J ends lost 6 bases and 2 bases respectively, with 14 bases between them. The length of the CDR3 is 15 residues. The CDR3 region is CASRLSGFTYNEQFF. CDR3 coding DNA: TGCGCCAGCAGATTAAGCGGGTTCACCTACAATGAGCAGTTCTTC.

The chain employs TRBV6-5 and TRBJ1-2; possibly TRBD1 for D (5 bases). Germline V gene lookup returns CDR1 MNHEY and CDR2 SVGAGI. Between the trimmed V and J ends, which lost 2 bases and 2 bases, there was a span of 9 bases. The CDR3 is 14 amino acids. For the CDR3, the DNA is TGTGCCAGCAGTTACACTACAGGAAACTATGGCTACACCTTC. Translating gives CASSYTTGNYGYTF.

V is TRBV18 and J is TRBJ1-2; 10 nucleotides line up with TRBD1. The V and J ends lost 4 bases and 4 bases, in that order; junction bases with no gene match: 3. The CDR3 length is 14 residues. In germline, CDR1 is KGHSH, CDR2 LQKENI. CDR3 region: CASSRDRGVYGYTF. The CDR3 DNA reads as TGTGCCAGCTCACGGGACAGGGGCGTCTATGGCTACACCTTC. The whole variable domain, filled in from reference TRBV18 and TRBJ1-2, reads NAGVMQNPRHLVRRRGQEARLRCSPMKGHSHVYWYRQLPEEGLKFMVYLQKENIIDESGMPKERFSAEFPKEGPSILRIQQVVRGDSAAYFCASSRDRGVYGYTFGSGTRLTVV.

The gene calls are TRBV2 and TRBJ2-3, with unresolved D. With 9 bases removed from V and 6 bases from J, the gap between germline ends came to 10 bases. The CDR3 has 11 residues. Germline V lookup: CDR1 SNHLY, CDR2 FYNNEI. In DNA, the CDR3 is TGTGCCAGTCGACTGGCTGATACGCAGTATTTT. It translates to CASRLADTQYF. Combining the CDR3 with reference TRBV2 and TRBJ2-3 gives the whole variable domain EPEVTQTPSHQVTQMGQEVILRCVPISNHLYFYWYRQILGQKVEFLVSFYNNEISEKSEIFDDQFSVERPDGSNFTLKIRSTKLEDSAMYFCASRLADTQYFGPGTRLTVL.

The chain has TRBV7-2 and TRBJ1-3, with D uncertain. The CDR3 loop spans 16 amino acids. V lost 6 bases and J lost 1, with 16 bases in between. Germline-derived CDR1 and CDR2 are SGHTA and FQGNSA. DNA of the CDR3: TGTGCCAGCAGGTTCATCGGGGATTGGTCTGGAAACACCATATATTTT. Amino acids: CASRFIGDWSGNTIYF.

The genes are TRBV7-9 and TRBJ1-2; a weak D match, TRBD1 (5 bases). V shed 8 bases and J shed 6 bases, with 13 bases lying between them. From germline, CDR1 is SEHNR and CDR2 FQNEAQ (reference sequence). This CDR3 region has 12 residues. The CDR3 protein is CASPGLGDGYTF. CDR3 nucleotides: TGTGCCAGCCCCGGGTTAGGGGATGGCTACACCTTC.

The chain uses TRBV7-3 and TRBJ2-3; no clear D gene. The CDR3 length is 15 residues. Germline V gene data show CDR1 as SGHTA and CDR2 as FQGTGA. Trimming pared 5 bases from V and 4 bases from J, leaving 16 bases between. CDR3 region: CASSPYYLCPDTQYF. The CDR3 region has the DNA TGTGCCAGCAGCCCCTATTACCTCTGTCCAGATACGCAGTATTTT.